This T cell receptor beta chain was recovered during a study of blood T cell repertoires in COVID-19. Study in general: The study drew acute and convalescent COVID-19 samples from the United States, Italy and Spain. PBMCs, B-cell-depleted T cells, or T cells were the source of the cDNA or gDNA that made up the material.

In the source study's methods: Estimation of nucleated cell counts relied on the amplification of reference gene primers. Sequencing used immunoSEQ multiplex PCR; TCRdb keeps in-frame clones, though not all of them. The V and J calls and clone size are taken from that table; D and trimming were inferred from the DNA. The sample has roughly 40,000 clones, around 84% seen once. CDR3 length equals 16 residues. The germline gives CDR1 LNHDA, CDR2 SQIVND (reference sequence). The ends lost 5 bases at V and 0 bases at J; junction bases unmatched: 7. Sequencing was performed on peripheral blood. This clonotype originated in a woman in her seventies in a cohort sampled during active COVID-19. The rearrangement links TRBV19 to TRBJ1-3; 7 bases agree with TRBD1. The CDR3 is CASSPLGQLSGNTIYF. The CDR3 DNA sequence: TGTGCCAGTAGTCCGCTGGGACAGCTCTCTGGAAACACCATATATTTT.